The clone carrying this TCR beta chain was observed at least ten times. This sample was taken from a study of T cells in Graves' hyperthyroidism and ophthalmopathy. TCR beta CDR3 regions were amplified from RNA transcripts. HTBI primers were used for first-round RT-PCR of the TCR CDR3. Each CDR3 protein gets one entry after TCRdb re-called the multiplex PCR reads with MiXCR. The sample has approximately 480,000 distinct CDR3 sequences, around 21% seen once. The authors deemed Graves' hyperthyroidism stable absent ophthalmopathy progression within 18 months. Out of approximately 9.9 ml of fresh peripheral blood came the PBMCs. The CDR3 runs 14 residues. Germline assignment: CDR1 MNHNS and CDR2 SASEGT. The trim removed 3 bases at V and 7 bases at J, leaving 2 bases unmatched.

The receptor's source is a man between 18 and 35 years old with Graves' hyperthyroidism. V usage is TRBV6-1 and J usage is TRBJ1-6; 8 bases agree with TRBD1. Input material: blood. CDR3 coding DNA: TGTGCCAGCAGTGAGACAGGGGAAAATTCACCCCTCCACTTT. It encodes CASSETGENSPLHF.